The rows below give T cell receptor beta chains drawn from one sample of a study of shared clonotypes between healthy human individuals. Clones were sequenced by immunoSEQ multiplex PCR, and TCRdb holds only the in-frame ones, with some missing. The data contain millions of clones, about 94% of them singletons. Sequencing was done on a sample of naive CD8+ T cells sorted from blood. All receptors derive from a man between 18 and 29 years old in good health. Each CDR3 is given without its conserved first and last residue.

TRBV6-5	ASSYGSGSEQF
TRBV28	ASSFWSQETGAYEQY
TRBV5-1	ASSLLGRDDEQY
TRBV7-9	ASSTRTSGRGSTDTQY
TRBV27	ASSLGGGATGELF
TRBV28	ASSLGPGGTQY
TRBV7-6	ASSLAGGETQY
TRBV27	ASSSDSNYEQY
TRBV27	ASSLARKNTEAF
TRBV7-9	ASSLGASHNSPLH
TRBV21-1	ASTKTRGGYQPQH
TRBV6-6	ASSNRDRGLPEAF
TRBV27	ASSLSTGGRDTQY
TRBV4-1	ASSQTGQGRYEQY
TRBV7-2	ASSLGTRSYNEQF
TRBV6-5	ASSYSATNLNTEAF
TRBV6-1	ASSEALSGSSYEQY
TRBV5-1	ASSLVEGSGQETQY
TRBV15	ATGAGYEQY
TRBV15	ATSRSGEQF
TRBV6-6	ASSSVGGLSYEQY
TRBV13	ASSPVNSYNEQF
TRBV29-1	SVEGTGVMDEQF
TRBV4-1	ASSPPGTGQANEQF
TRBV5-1	ASSLGTDETGELF
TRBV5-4	ASSPDPNTEAF
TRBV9	ASSQRDSLGTGELF
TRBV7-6	ASSAHYSYNEQF
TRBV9	ASSVEGLAGGREQF
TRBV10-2	ASSEGTAFQETQY
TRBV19	ASSTGGLTYEQY
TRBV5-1	ASSLGQGAYNEQF
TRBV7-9	ASSGPTEYEQY
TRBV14	ASSQLGTSGINEQF
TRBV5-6	ASSLVQSTEAF
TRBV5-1	ASSMTSGHYEQY
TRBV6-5	ASSYSPGYEQF
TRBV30	AYRGFAGYT
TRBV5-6	ATGGAYNEQF
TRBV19	ASSMLSTDTQY
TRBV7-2	ASSLSTSGPYEQY
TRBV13	ASSPQGYGYT
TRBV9	ASSVWASHTEAF
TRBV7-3	ASSLVYSTDTQY
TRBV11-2	ASSLDPDGTYYGYT